Reported below is one T cell receptor (beta chain). Its specificity is unknown. These data belong to a study of cytomegalovirus exposure and HLA in healthy donors. General study points: Using a false discovery rate of 0.05, a later analysis showed that 15,000 to 20,000 TCR beta sequences were associated with HLA alleles. Exclusion applied to some V segments, including TRBV6-2 and TRBV6-3, as they were indistinguishable. Usually a TCR sequence was rare, but some public TCRs were found in many donors.

PCR primers comprised 60 Vbeta and 13 Jbeta primers. Sequencing was performed with immunoSEQ multiplex PCR; in TCRdb, only in-frame clones are kept and a portion is missing. The table lists approximately 150,000 clones, 72% of them singletons. Germline V gene lookup returns CDR1 GTSNPN and CDR2 SVGIG (reference sequence). The CDR3 has 13 amino acids. With 2 bases removed from V and 7 bases from J, the gap between germline ends came to 14 bases. Sequencing used PBMCs. This receptor was obtained from a human donor in good health. J is TRBJ1-2 and V is TRBV30; unclear D gene. The CDR3 sequence is CAWSRLKRPGYTF. The DNA of the CDR3 is TGTGCCTGGAGTAGACTTAAACGGCCTGGCTACACCTTC.